These 5 T cell receptor beta chains share one sample of origin, sequenced in a study of blood T cell repertoires in COVID-19. Using immunoSEQ multiplex PCR, the repertoire was profiled, and TCRdb retains in-frame clones only, with some absent. Of fewer than 150,000 clones listed, roughly 86% were seen once; the top ten hold more than 10%. The specimen sequenced was peripheral blood. The origin of the receptors is a human donor in a cohort sampled during active COVID-19.

The V and J genes are TRBV5-1 and TRBJ1-4; 7 bases line up with TRBD1. Germline V gene sequence: CDR1 SGHRS, CDR2 YFSETQ. Trimming at V came to 3 bases and at J to 5 bases, leaving 10 bases not matched to a gene. The CDR3 totals 16 residues. CDR3 sequence: CASSYLPGQSNEKLFF. Here the CDR3 DNA reads TGCGCCAGCAGCTACCTACCGGGACAGTCAAATGAAAAACTGTTTTTT.

This sequence joins TRBV18 and TRBJ1-2; no clear D. V lost 1 base, J lost 2 bases, and 11 bases lay in between. Germline V gene sequence: CDR1 KGHSH, CDR2 LQKENI. The CDR3 totals 15 residues. CDR3 sequence reads: CASSPRTPRNYGYTF. The CDR3 DNA reads as TGTGCCAGCTCACCACGAACCCCACGGAACTATGGCTACACCTTC.

V usage is TRBV5-5 and J usage is TRBJ2-5; TRBD2 aligns across 8 bases. Trimming took 0 bases from V and 2 from J; bases not matched to a gene: 6. The germline V gene has CDR1 SGHKS and CDR2 YYEKEE (reference sequence). The CDR3 spans 16 residues. CDR3 amino acids: CASSLVPGGLQETQYF. The CDR3 nucleotides are TGTGCCAGCAGCTTGGTACCGGGGGGGTTACAAGAGACCCAGTACTTC.

The chain is built from TRBV4-1 and TRBJ2-2, with a weak D call TRBD1 (6 bases). The CDR3 runs to 22 residues. Germline V gives CDR1 MGHRA, CDR2 YSYEKL. The ends were cut back, 0 bases at V and 6 bases at J, with 32 bases in the middle. DNA of the CDR3: TGCGCCAGCAGCCAAGATTCGGGTTGGCAGGGGCCTCTGAGCCCGAGGGCCGGGGAGCTGTTTTTT. Encoded protein: CASSQDSGWQGPLSPRAGELFF.

The rearrangement joins TRBV7-6 to TRBJ2-3; TRBD2 matches 12 bases. This CDR3 is built from 20 residues. Germline CDR1 and CDR2: SGHVS and FNYEAQ. Trimming took 0 bases from V and 2 from J; bases not matched to a gene: 12. In nucleotides, the CDR3 is TGTGCCAGCAGCTTAGCACCAACCACCGGGACTAGCGGGTTCACAGATACGCAGTATTTT. Encoded protein: CASSLAPTTGTSGFTDTQYF. Variable domain in full (rest from reference TRBV7-6 and TRBJ2-3): GAGVSQSPRYKVTKRGQDVALRCDPISGHVSLYWYRQALGQGPEFLTYFNYEAQQDKSGLPNDRFSAERPEGSISTLTIQRTEQRDSAMYRCASSLAPTTGTSGFTDTQYFGPGTRLTVL.